The 31 T cell receptor beta chains below all came from one sample that was sequenced in a study of PD-L1 blockade in urothelial cancer. Time point: pretreatment peripheral blood. Only in-frame clones appear in the TCRdb table, and some are missing; sequencing was by immunoSEQ multiplex PCR. The repertoire holds over 75,000 clones, approximately 87% seen once, with roughly 14% in the top ten. This material consisted of PBMCs, taken around atezolizumab (anti-PD-L1) treatment. The receptors here all came from a man aged 55 to 70 with urothelial cancer.

This sequence joins TRBV6-5 and TRBJ2-3; D is unresolved. The CDR3 has 13 amino acids. The germline gives CDR1 MNHEY, CDR2 SVGAGI. Trimming cost V 4 bases and J 5 bases, with 10 bases left between them. The CDR3 sequence: CASSLERRDTQYF. Here the CDR3 DNA reads TGTGCCAGCAGTTTAGAGAGGAGAGATACGCAGTATTTT.

The V and J genes are TRBV30 and TRBJ1-2, with 7 bases matching TRBD1. This CDR3 spans 14 amino acids. V was clipped by 5 bases and J by 6 bases; unmatched bases: 12. The germline CDR1 and CDR2 sequences are GTSNPN and SVGIG (reference sequence). In nucleotides, the CDR3 is TGTGCCTGGTTGCCGGCAGGGGGTATACATGGCTACACCTTC. Protein product: CAWLPAGGIHGYTF.

The V and J genes are TRBV27 and TRBJ2-3; D possibly corresponds to TRBD2 (5 bases). The CDR3 spans 14 residues. V dropped 2 bases and J dropped 4 bases, with 10 bases sitting between them. CDR1 is MNHEY, CDR2 SMNVEV, per germline (reference sequence). CDR3 nucleotide sequence: TGTGCCAGCAGTTTAGCGGGCCTGGCAGATACGCAGTATTTT. This gives the protein CASSLAGLADTQYF.

This chain joins TRBV28 and TRBJ1-5; D possibly corresponds to TRBD1 (5 bases). V was cut by 3 bases and J by 5 bases, with 11 bases left in between. In germline, CDR1 is MDHEN, CDR2 SYDVKM. This CDR3 has 14 amino acids. CDR3 sequence: CASSLGPVDQPQHF. As DNA, the CDR3 is TGTGCCAGCAGTTTGGGGCCAGTAGATCAGCCCCAGCATTTT.

In its sample, this clone was seen a few times. The chain links TRBV11-2 to TRBJ1-1; perhaps TRBD1 as D (6 bases). Trimming shortened V by 2 bases and J by 8 bases, and 21 bases separated the two germline ends. Germline V gives CDR1 SGHAT, CDR2 FQNNGV. The CDR3 sequence is 16 residues long. Here the CDR3 DNA reads TGTGCCAGCAGCTTACTCAGGGGTCGTCGTGGCGTCGAAGCTTTCTTT. Its translation: CASSLLRGRRGVEAFF. Drawing the rest from reference TRBV11-2 and TRBJ1-1, the complete variable domain is EAGVAQSPRYKIIEKRQSVAFWCNPISGHATLYWYQQILGQGPKLLIQFQNNGVVDDSQLPKDRFSAERLKGVDSTLKIQPAKLEDSAVYLCASSLLRGRRGVEAFFGQGTRLTVV.

This chain joins TRBV10-2 and TRBJ1-2; 9 positions match TRBD1. Unmatched junction bases numbered 9, after V lost 7 bases and J lost 0 bases. CDR3 size: 16 residues. The germline CDR1 and CDR2 sequences are WSHSY and SAAADI. CDR3 in amino acids: CASKPGQGDANYGYTF. The CDR3 bases are TGCGCCAGCAAACCGGGACAGGGCGACGCTAACTATGGCTACACCTTC.

A single count supports this clone. The CDR3 region is CASSQDRDIPNKGGYTF. CDR3 bases: TGCGCCAGCAGCCAAGATAGGGACATCCCGAATAAGGGTGGCTACACCTTC. The rearrangement links TRBV4-1 to TRBJ1-2; D is perhaps TRBD1 (6 bases). This CDR3 is 17 amino acids long. Per the germline V gene, CDR1 is MGHRA and CDR2 is YSYEKL. V gave up 0 bases and J gave up 7 bases, with 21 bases separating them.

The V gene is TRBV6-5, the J gene TRBJ2-2, with 11 bases lining up with TRBD2. The CDR3 is made up of 14 amino acids. The germline CDR1 and CDR2 sequences are MNHEY and SVGAGI. J was trimmed by 5 bases and V by 8 bases; bases with no gene match: 4. The CDR3 DNA follows: TGTGCCAGCTCTTGGACTAGCGGGACCGGGGAGCTGTTTTTT. This encodes CASSWTSGTGELFF.

The V call is TRBV7-2, the J call TRBJ1-2, with 8 bases matching TRBD1. Germline assignment: CDR1 SGHTA and CDR2 FQGNSA. V gave up 3 bases and J gave up 8 bases; unmatched junction bases: 11. CDR3 length equals 15 residues. CDR3 DNA sequence: TGTGCCAGCAGCTTCAAGGGACAGGTATGGGGCGGCTACACCTTC. It specifies CASSFKGQVWGGYTF.

This chain links TRBV13 with TRBJ1-2; D gene ambiguous. V was pared by 0 bases and J by 8 bases, with 7 bases between. The CDR3 extends over 12 amino acids. Germline V gene data show CDR1 as PRHDT and CDR2 as FYEKMQ (reference sequence). This CDR3 reads CASSLGSGGYTF. CDR3 DNA sequence: TGTGCCAGCAGCTTAGGGTCGGGGGGCTACACCTTC.

The chain uses TRBV11-2 and TRBJ1-1; TRBD1 might be the D (5 bases). Germline loops: CDR1 SGHAT, CDR2 FQNNGV. V was clipped by 5 bases and J by 1 base, with 11 bases between them. CDR3 length: 14 amino acids. DNA of the CDR3: TGTGCCAGCAGCAGACGACAGAAGAACACTGAAGCTTTCTTT. Its translation: CASSRRQKNTEAFF.

The genes are TRBV7-2 and TRBJ2-2; 10 positions agree with TRBD2. The CDR3 covers 16 residues. V shed 5 bases, J shed 4 bases, and the junction held 7 bases outside the gene matches. Germline V gene sequence: CDR1 SGHTA, CDR2 FQGNSA. Written as DNA, the CDR3 is TGTGCCAGCAGCACTCCACTAGCGGGGTTCACCGGGGAGCTGTTTTTT. It codes for CASSTPLAGFTGELFF.

The chain uses TRBV7-3 and TRBJ1-3, with 7 nucleotides matching TRBD1. CDR1 is SGHTA, CDR2 FQGTGA, per germline. The CDR3 is made up of 15 amino acids. V dropped 6 bases and J dropped 2; count of bases not matched to a gene: 7. The CDR3 sequence: CASSDDRVPGNTIYF. CDR3 nucleotide sequence: TGTGCCAGCAGTGACGACAGGGTCCCTGGAAACACCATATATTTT.

This chain connects TRBV7-8 to TRBJ1-1, with TRBD1 matching 10 bases. The CDR3 has 14 residues. V trimming: 1 base; J trimming: 9 bases; junction bases outside the gene matches: 5. CDR1 and CDR2 from the germline V gene are SGHVS and FQNEAQ. The CDR3 sequence is CASSLERQGAQAFF. In DNA, the CDR3 is TGTGCCAGCAGCTTAGAGAGACAGGGGGCCCAAGCTTTCTTT.

The rearrangement uses TRBV9 and TRBJ1-1, with a possible D match to TRBD1 (5 bases). Germline V lookup: CDR1 SGDLS, CDR2 YYNGEE. The CDR3 totals 14 residues. Trimming stripped 5 bases from V and 5 bases from J, with 16 bases between. As DNA, the CDR3 is TGTGCCAGCAGAAGGGGCGCGTTCGGAACTGAAGCTTTCTTT. Its translation: CASRRGAFGTEAFF.

The V and J genes are TRBV28 and TRBJ2-1; possible D gene TRBD1, 6 bases. Germline V lookup: CDR1 MDHEN, CDR2 SYDVKM. This CDR3 has 13 amino acids. Trimming cost V 2 bases and J 9 bases, with 11 bases left between them. The CDR3 spells CASSLKFRGEQFF. CDR3 DNA: TGTGCCAGCAGTTTAAAGTTCAGGGGTGAGCAGTTCTTC.

This chain joins TRBV5-4 and TRBJ2-7, with 10 bases identical to TRBD2. The junction had 9 bases not matched to a gene; V was cut back by 2 bases and J by 7 bases. The CDR3 has 15 amino acids. The germline V gene has CDR1 SGHNT and CDR2 YYREEE (reference sequence). CDR3: CASSLQAGGPREQYF. The CDR3 DNA follows: TGTGCCAGCAGCTTACAAGCGGGGGGGCCGAGGGAGCAGTACTTC.

The chain carries TRBV7-9 and TRBJ1-4, with 10 bases that match TRBD1. Trimming cost V 5 bases and J 6 bases; bases outside gene matches: 6. CDR3 length: 15 amino acids. Germline values: CDR1 SEHNR, CDR2 FQNEAQ (reference sequence). CDR3: CASSTQTGGHEKLFF. In DNA form, the CDR3 reads TGTGCCAGCAGCACTCAGACAGGGGGCCATGAAAAACTGTTTTTT. Drawing the rest from reference TRBV7-9 and TRBJ1-4, the complete variable domain is DTGVSQNPRHKITKRGQNVTFRCDPISEHNRLYWYRQTLGQGPEFLTYFQNEAQLEKSRLLSDRFSAERPKGSFSTLEIQRTEQGDSAMYLCASSTQTGGHEKLFFGSGTQLSVL.

The chain combines TRBV7-9 with TRBJ1-5; 9 bases align to TRBD1. The CDR3 runs 13 residues. The J segment lost 5 bases and the V segment lost 5 bases, leaving 1 base of the junction unmatched. Germline V gene data show CDR1 as SEHNR and CDR2 as FQNEAQ (reference sequence). CDR3 amino acids: CASSRDRDQPQHF. Here the CDR3 DNA reads TGTGCCAGCAGCCGGGACAGGGATCAGCCCCAGCATTTT.

The gene calls are TRBV7-2 and TRBJ2-1, with 8 bases fitting TRBD2. V was pared by 3 bases and J by 4 bases, with 5 bases of the junction left unmatched. In germline, CDR1 is SGHTA, CDR2 FQGNSA. The CDR3 loop spans 15 amino acids. The CDR3 loop reads CASSLYGGAYNEQFF. The CDR3 coding sequence is TGTGCCAGCAGCTTGTACGGGGGGGCTTACAATGAGCAGTTCTTC. The complete variable domain, with remaining parts taken from reference TRBV7-2 and TRBJ2-1, reads GAGVSQSPSNKVTEKGKDVELRCDPISGHTALYWYRQSLGQGLEFLIYFQGNSAPDKSGLPSDRFSAERTGGSVSTLTIQRTQQEDSAVYLCASSLYGGAYNEQFFGPGTRLTVL.

The chain joins TRBV4-2 to TRBJ2-1, with D tentatively TRBD2 (6 bases). V lost 0 bases, J lost 6 bases, and 12 bases lay in between. The CDR3 spans 15 residues. Germline loops: CDR1 LGHNA, CDR2 YNFKEQ. The CDR3 DNA reads TGTGCCAGCAGCCAAGATGGAAGGGGAGGCAATGAGCAGTTCTTC. Its translation: CASSQDGRGGNEQFF.

The rearrangement joins TRBV2 to TRBJ1-6; D call uncertain. The V gene lost 7 bases and the J gene lost 0 bases, with 16 bases spanning the gap. This CDR3 spans 17 amino acids. The germline V gene has CDR1 SNHLY and CDR2 FYNNEI. The chain's CDR3 is CASINEGLSSYNSPLHF. In nucleotides, the CDR3 is TGTGCCAGCATCAACGAGGGATTAAGCTCCTATAATTCACCCCTCCACTTT.

V and J are TRBV5-4 and TRBJ2-7; 9 bases map to TRBD1. Germline V CDR1 and CDR2: SGHNT, YYREEE (reference sequence). Unmatched junction bases numbered 6, after V lost 4 bases and J lost 4 bases. This CDR3 has 14 amino acids. As DNA, the CDR3 is TGTGCCAGCAGCAGTAGACAGGGGGGGTACGAGCAGTACTTC. Its protein product is CASSSRQGGYEQYF. Full variable domain (rest looked up from reference TRBV5-4 and TRBJ2-7): ETGVTQSPTHLIKTRGQQVTLRCSSQSGHNTVSWYQQALGQGPQFIFQYYREEENGRGNFPPRFSGLQFPNYSSELNVNALELDDSALYLCASSSRQGGYEQYFGPGTRLTVT.

CDR3 loop: CASSPNLLGEQYF. CDR3 DNA sequence: TGTGCCAGCAGCCCTAATCTTCTTGGCGAGCAGTACTTC. J is TRBJ2-7 and V is TRBV11-3; D remains ambiguous. Trimming took off 5 bases at V and 6 bases at J, with 14 bases between the two ends. The CDR3 covers 13 residues. Germline CDR1 reads SGHNT; CDR2 reads YENEEA. The complete variable domain, with remaining parts taken from reference TRBV11-3 and TRBJ2-7, reads EAGVVQSPRYKIIEKKQPVAFWCNPISGHNTLYWYLQNLGQGPELLIRYENEEAVDDSQLPKDRFSAERLKGVDSTLKIQPAELGDSAVYLCASSPNLLGEQYFGPGTRLTVT.

Here the CDR3 DNA reads TGTGCCAGCAGTTACCAACCAGATAGCAATCAGCCCCAGCATTTT. Translation gives CASSYQPDSNQPQHF. The V gene is TRBV6-6, the J gene TRBJ1-5; D is unclear. V lost 2 bases, J lost 0 bases, and 8 bases lay in between. CDR1 and CDR2 from the germline V gene are MNHNY and SVGAGI (reference sequence). The CDR3 is 15 residues long.

The V and J genes are TRBV29-1 and TRBJ2-3, with 9 nucleotides matching TRBD1. The V gene end was trimmed by 7 bases and the J gene end by 4 bases; junction bases not matched to a gene: 6. There are 13 residues in the CDR3. CDR1 and CDR2 from the germline V gene are SQVTM and ANQGSEA. The DNA for the CDR3 is TGCAGCGGCGGGACAGGGAGATCAGATACGCAGTATTTT. As protein: CSGGTGRSDTQYF.

The chain is built from TRBV23-1 and TRBJ1-1; D is possibly TRBD1 (5 bases). TRBV23-1 is an open reading frame, and its role is uncertain. This CDR3 is built from 13 residues. V was trimmed by 6 bases and J by 4 bases, leaving 12 bases between them. In DNA, the CDR3 is TGCGCCAGCAGCCGGGGGGTCGTCACTGAAGCTTTCTTT. It is translated as CASSRGVVTEAFF.

This clone was picked up one time. CDR3 protein: CAWSWQGAGEAFF. The CDR3, as DNA: TGTGCCTGGAGTTGGCAGGGGGCAGGTGAAGCTTTCTTT. The rearrangement uses TRBV30 and TRBJ1-1; 8 bases align to TRBD1. CDR1 and CDR2 (germline): GTSNPN, SVGIG (reference sequence). The CDR3 is made up of 13 amino acids. V shed 2 bases, J shed 7 bases, and the junction held 6 bases outside the gene matches.

This clone has more than one count but fewer than ten. CDR3 nucleotides: TGTGCCAGCTCACCCCCTGCAGGTGGCTATGGCTACACCTTC. This codes for CASSPPAGGYGYTF. The rearrangement joins TRBV18 to TRBJ1-2; no clear D gene. CDR1 and CDR2 (germline): KGHSH, LQKENI. The CDR3 consists of 14 residues. V was cut by 3 bases and J by 4 bases, with 12 bases left in between.

The chain has TRBV4-3 and TRBJ2-1; TRBD1 aligns across 7 bases. The CDR3 is 14 residues long. The germline V gene has CDR1 LGHNA and CDR2 YSLEER. V trimming: 2 bases; J trimming: 7 bases; junction bases outside the gene matches: 5. This CDR3 is CASSQQQGSNEQFF. The DNA for the CDR3 is TGCGCCAGCAGCCAACAACAGGGGTCGAATGAGCAGTTCTTC.

The chain recombines TRBV7-2 with TRBJ2-5, with D hard to call. The CDR3 covers 14 residues. Per germline, CDR1 SGHTA and CDR2 FQGNSA. V shed 1 base and J shed 2 bases, with 8 bases lying between them. The CDR3 spells CASSLGGRQETQYF. The CDR3 nucleotides read TGTGCCAGCAGCTTAGGTGGCAGGCAAGAGACCCAGTACTTC.